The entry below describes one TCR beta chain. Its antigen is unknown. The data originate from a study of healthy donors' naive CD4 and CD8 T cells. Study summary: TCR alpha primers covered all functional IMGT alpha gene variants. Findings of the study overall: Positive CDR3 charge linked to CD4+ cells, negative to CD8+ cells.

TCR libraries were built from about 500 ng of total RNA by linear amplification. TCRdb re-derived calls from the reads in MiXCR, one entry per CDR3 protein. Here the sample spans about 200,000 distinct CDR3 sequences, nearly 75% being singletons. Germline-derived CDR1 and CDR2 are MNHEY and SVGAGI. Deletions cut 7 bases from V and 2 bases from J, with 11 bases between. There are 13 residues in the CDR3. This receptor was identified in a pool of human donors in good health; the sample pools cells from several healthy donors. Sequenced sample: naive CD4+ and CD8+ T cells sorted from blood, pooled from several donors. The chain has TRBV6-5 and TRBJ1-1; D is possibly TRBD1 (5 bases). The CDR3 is CASTLTGNTEAFF. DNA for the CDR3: TGTGCCAGCACCCTAACAGGAAACACTGAAGCTTTCTTT.